The rows below give T cell receptor beta chains drawn from one sample of a study of human T cells and chemical hapten exposure. A single record per CDR3 protein comes from TCRdb applying MiXCR to the RACE reads. The sample consists of 75,000 to 100,000 distinct CDR3 sequences, about an eighth of them appearing once. The sample was whole blood, taken in connection with sensitization to the hapten diphenylcyclopropenone (DPC). The source is a woman in her sixties with alopecia areata. Some clones in this sample may be carry-over from other donors' samples. Both conserved end residues are part of each CDR3. D genes are given only for firm matches. Clone size appears in some rows only: once, few, many, or a class for an expanded clone.

j_call v_call d_call clone_size cdr3_nt cdr3_aa
TRBJ1-2 TRBV11-2 - many TGTGCCAGCAGCTTGGGCCCCCAAGGGTATGGCTACACCTTC CASSLGPQGYGYTF
TRBJ1-3 TRBV6-6 TRBD1 - TGTGCCAGCAAGGGTGGCTCTACTCATGGACAGGTCAGCTCTGGAAACACCATATATTTT CASKGGSTHGQVSSGNTIYF
TRBJ2-5 TRBV5-1 - few TGCGCCAGCAGCTTGACAACAGGGAGGGGAGAGACCCAGTACTTC CASSLTTGRGETQYF
TRBJ1-5 TRBV5-8 - many TGTGCCAGCAGCTTGTACGGGCCCCAGCATTTT CASSLYGPQHF
TRBJ2-7 TRBV5-1 - - TGCGCCAGCGGACACGAGCAGTACTTC CASGHEQYF
TRBJ2-7 TRBV10-3 - few TGTGCCATCTCTTCAGGGTCCTACGAGCAGTACTTC CAISSGSYEQYF
TRBJ2-7 TRBV5-1 TRBD2 - TGCGCCAGCAGCTTGGAGGTACTAGCGGGTTACGAGCAGTACTTC CASSLEVLAGYEQYF
TRBJ2-5 TRBV20-1 TRBD2 - TGCAGTGCGACCTATGCGGGGGGGGATCAAGAGACCCAGTACTTC CSATYAGGDQETQYF
TRBJ2-4 TRBV7-9 - many TGTGCCAGCAGCCCCCCCGGGCTGGGGCTAGCCAAAAACATTCAGTACTTC CASSPPGLGLAKNIQYF
TRBJ1-2 TRBV10-3 TRBD1 few TGTGCCATCAGTGAGACGGAAATACTGACAGGGGATGGCTACACCTTC CAISETEILTGDGYTF
TRBJ1-5 TRBV6-5 - few TGTGCCAGCAGTTACTCAGCAGGGGAAGGTCAGCCCCAGCATTTT CASSYSAGEGQPQHF
TRBJ1-1 TRBV5-5 - - TGTGCCAGCAGCTTAATAAATCGAGTGGCTGAAGCTTTCTTT CASSLINRVAEAFF
TRBJ1-2 TRBV20-1 - - TGCATCTCGCAGGGGAACTATGGCTACACCTTC CISQGNYGYTF
TRBJ1-1 TRBV9 - many TGTGCCAGCAGCGTAGACATCGGGAACACTGAAGCTTTCTTT CASSVDIGNTEAFF
TRBJ2-3 TRBV10-1 - few TGCGCCAGCAGTGAATCCTGGCCCATCGGGGTCGATACGCAGTATTTT CASSESWPIGVDTQYF
TRBJ2-2 TRBV7-9 - many TGTGCCAGCAGCCAAGTCGTGGGTCCCGGGGAGCTGTTTTTT CASSQVVGPGELFF
TRBJ2-3 TRBV10-3 TRBD2 - TGTGCCATCGCCCTAGCGGGGGACACAGATACGCAGTATTTT CAIALAGDTDTQYF
TRBJ2-1 TRBV4-1 - many TGCGCCAGCAGCCAAGATAACCGTCGGACTATCTACAATGAGCAGTTCTTC CASSQDNRRTIYNEQFF
TRBJ2-2 TRBV7-3 TRBD2 few TGTGCCAGCAGCGCAGGCGCGGGGGACGGGGAGCTGTTTTTT CASSAGAGDGELFF
TRBJ2-1 TRBV11-2 TRBD1 few TGTGCCAGCAGCTCTCCAGGGGGTGATGAGCAGTTCTTC CASSSPGGDEQFF
TRBJ2-1 TRBV2 TRBD2 many TGTGCCAGCAGTAGCGGGGGATACAATGAGCAGTTCTTC CASSSGGYNEQFF
TRBJ2-3 TRBV7-9 TRBD1 - TGTGCCAGCAGCTCCAACAGGGGCCGCAGCACAGATACGCAGTATTTT CASSSNRGRSTDTQYF
TRBJ2-7 TRBV9 TRBD1 few TGTGCCAGCAGCGTAGCGGGACAGGTCTACGAGCAGTACTTC CASSVAGQVYEQYF
TRBJ1-1 TRBV3-1 - many TGTGCCAGCAGCTTAATGACGGGGAGTACTGAAGCTTTCTTT CASSLMTGSTEAFF
TRBJ1-2 TRBV27 - many TGTGCCAGCAGTTTCAACACCAGGGAGGGCTACACCTTC CASSFNTREGYTF
TRBJ2-7 TRBV5-1 - many TGCGCCAGCAGGGGCGGCTCCTACGAGCAGTACTTC CASRGGSYEQYF
TRBJ2-1 TRBV11-2 TRBD2 many TGTGCCAGCAGCTTGATCCCTCGGGCGGGGGGTTACAATGAGCAGTTCTTC CASSLIPRAGGYNEQFF
TRBJ2-6 TRBV29-1 - many TGCAGCGTTGAGGAGAGCTCTGGGGCCAACGTCCTGACTTTC CSVEESSGANVLTF
TRBJ2-1 TRBV12-3/TRBV12-4 TRBD1 many TGTGCCAGCAGGACGACAGGGAACAATGAGCAGTTCTTC CASRTTGNNEQFF
TRBJ2-1 TRBV10-3 TRBD2 - TGTGCCATCAGTGGGATGGGACTACAATACAATGAGCAGTTCTTC CAISGMGLQYNEQFF
TRBJ2-3 TRBV12-3/TRBV12-4 - - TGTGCCAGCAGTAAGGCAGATACGCTGTATTTT CASSKADTLYF
TRBJ2-1 TRBV20-1 TRBD2 few TGCAGTGCTAGAGATCCGGGGAGGGACTACTCCTACAATGAGCAGTTCTTC CSARDPGRDYSYNEQFF
TRBJ1-1 TRBV4-2 - many TGTGCCAGCAGCCACGGGGGCACGGGGACTGAAGCTTTCTTT CASSHGGTGTEAFF
TRBJ2-5 TRBV20-1 TRBD2 few TGCAGTGCTGCACTAGCGGGGGGGCAAGAGACCCAGTACTTC CSAALAGGQETQYF
TRBJ1-1 TRBV12-3/TRBV12-4 TRBD1 - TGTGCCAGCAGTTTAGGACAGGGGTCCACTGAAGCTTTCTTT CASSLGQGSTEAFF
TRBJ1-2 TRBV29-1 - few TGCAGCGTTCTCCTCGGGACATCCGTGGGCGGCTACACCTTC CSVLLGTSVGGYTF
TRBJ2-7 TRBV29-1 TRBD1 many TGCAGCGGGGGGACAGGGGGCTACGAGCAGTACTTC CSGGTGGYEQYF
TRBJ2-5 TRBV7-2 - many TGTGCCAGCAGCTTAAGGAGAAGGCAAGAGACCCAGTACTTC CASSLRRRQETQYF
TRBJ1-3 TRBV15 - - TGTGCCACCAGCAGAGATTACGGGGGGGTGGCTGGAAACACCATATATTTT CATSRDYGGVAGNTIYF
TRBJ1-2 TRBV20-1 - many TGCAGTGCTAGACGCCGGGCCCCACTCGTATATGGCTACACCTTC CSARRRAPLVYGYTF
TRBJ1-2 TRBV11-2 - many TGTGCCAGCAGCTTAACGGGGGATGCTGGCTACACCTTC CASSLTGDAGYTF
TRBJ2-5 TRBV20-1 TRBD1 many TGCAGTGCTAGAGCAACCGGGACAGGGGATCAGTCCCAGTACTTC CSARATGTGDQSQYF
TRBJ2-6 TRBV15 - many TGTGCCACCAGACAGTCTGGGGCCAACGTCCTGACTTTC CATRQSGANVLTF
TRBJ2-1 TRBV7-6 - many TGTGCCAGCAGCCAAGAGAGCAATGAGCAGTTCTTC CASSQESNEQFF
TRBJ2-3 TRBV7-9 TRBD2 - TGTGCCAGCAGCTTAGTGTGGACTAGCTCGGTCGCAGATACGCAGTATTTT CASSLVWTSSVADTQYF
TRBJ2-1 TRBV18 - - TGTGCCAGCTCACCTACCTGGGGGAATGGTGAGCAGTTCTTC CASSPTWGNGEQFF
TRBJ2-1 TRBV18 - few TGTGCCAGCTCACCAATCCAGATTGATGAGCAGTTCTTC CASSPIQIDEQFF
TRBJ2-5 TRBV5-1 - - TGCGCCAGCAGCTTGAAGGTACAGAAAGAGACCCAGTACTTC CASSLKVQKETQYF
TRBJ2-3 TRBV6-5 - - TGTGCCAGCACCCGGACCCACCCCAGGGATACGCAGTATTTT CASTRTHPRDTQYF
TRBJ2-2 TRBV6-2/TRBV6-3 TRBD1 - TGTGCCAGCAGTCCCGACAGGGCCCCGAACACCGGGGAGCTGTTTTTT CASSPDRAPNTGELFF
TRBJ1-1 TRBV4-1 TRBD1 many TGCGCCAGCAGCCAAGGTGGGACAGCCCCGACTGAAATAAGCGAAGCTTTCTTT CASSQGGTAPTEISEAFF
TRBJ1-1 TRBV13 - few TGTGCCAGCAGCGGCTTCAAGAACACTGAAGCTTTCTTT CASSGFKNTEAFF
TRBJ1-1 TRBV18 - few TGTGCCAGCTCACCAAATGGCGACACTGAAGCTTTCTTT CASSPNGDTEAFF
TRBJ2-3 TRBV18 - many TGTGCCAGCTCACCAAGGACGAAGGGGACAGATACGCAGTATTTT CASSPRTKGTDTQYF
TRBJ2-7 TRBV12-3/TRBV12-4 TRBD1 few TGTGCCAGCAGCGAAGTTGGGACAGGGGCACACGAGCAGTACTTC CASSEVGTGAHEQYF
TRBJ2-4 TRBV3-1 TRBD1 many TGTGCCAGCAGCCGTCCGGGACAGGGGTACTGCTTC CASSRPGQGYCF
TRBJ2-3 TRBV27 TRBD2 few TGTGCCAGCAGTCCGGGACTAACAATCACAGATACGCAGTATTTT CASSPGLTITDTQYF
TRBJ1-1 TRBV7-9 TRBD1 few TGTGCCAGCAGTTCAACTACCCCCCCAGGGGGGACTGAAGCTTTCTTT CASSSTTPPGGTEAFF
TRBJ2-3 TRBV29-1 - few TGCAGCTCAACTAGCACAGATACGCAGTATTTT CSSTSTDTQYF
TRBJ1-1 TRBV7-8 - - TGTGCCAGCAGCCCATACACTGAAGCTTTCTTT CASSPYTEAFF